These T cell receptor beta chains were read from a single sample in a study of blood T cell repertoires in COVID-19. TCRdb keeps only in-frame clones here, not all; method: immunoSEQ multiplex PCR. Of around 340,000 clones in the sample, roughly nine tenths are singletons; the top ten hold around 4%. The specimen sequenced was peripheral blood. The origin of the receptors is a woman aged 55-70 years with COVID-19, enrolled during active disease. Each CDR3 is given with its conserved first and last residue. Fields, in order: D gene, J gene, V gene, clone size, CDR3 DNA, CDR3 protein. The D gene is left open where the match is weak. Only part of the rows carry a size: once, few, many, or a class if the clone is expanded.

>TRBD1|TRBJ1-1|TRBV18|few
TGTGCCAGCTCACGTATCGGGGGACAGTCGAACACTGAAGCTTTCTTT
CASSRIGGQSNTEAFF
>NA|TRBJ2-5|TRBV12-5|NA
TGTGCTAGTGGTTTGCCAAGGGGCAGCCAAGAGACCCAGTACTTC
CASGLPRGSQETQYF
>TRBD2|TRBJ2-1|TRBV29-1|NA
TGCAGCGGGCTCCGGGAGGGCAATGAGCAGTTCTTC
CSGLREGNEQFF
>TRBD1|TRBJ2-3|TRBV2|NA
TGTGCCAGCAGCTACCAGGGGGGCACAGATACGCAGTATTTT
CASSYQGGTDTQYF
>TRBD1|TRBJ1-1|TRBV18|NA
TGTGCCAGCTCACAAACAGACAGGGACACTGAAGCTTTCTTT
CASSQTDRDTEAFF
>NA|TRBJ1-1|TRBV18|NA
TGTGCCAGCTCTTTAGCTACGAACACTGAAGCTTTCTTT
CASSLATNTEAFF
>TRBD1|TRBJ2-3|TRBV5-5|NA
TGTGCCAGCAACGCCGGACAGGGAAGGGAGACAGATACGCAGTATTTT
CASNAGQGRETDTQYF
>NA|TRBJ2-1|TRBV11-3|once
TGTGCCAGCAGCTTAGCCATAACAAATGAGCAGTTCTTC
CASSLAITNEQFF
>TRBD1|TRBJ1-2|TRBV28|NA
TGTGCCAGCAGTTTCGGGACAGGGAGAGGCTACACCTTC
CASSFGTGRGYTF
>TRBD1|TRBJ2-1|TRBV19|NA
TGTGCCAGTGGACAGGGGGCCCCATACAATGAGCAGTTCTTC
CASGQGAPYNEQFF
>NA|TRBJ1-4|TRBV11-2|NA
TGTGCCAGCAGAAACCCTGGGGGGTTGTCTAATGAAAAACTGTTTTTT
CASRNPGGLSNEKLFF
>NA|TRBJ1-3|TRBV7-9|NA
TGTGCCAGCAGCTTAGTGGGGGGGTCGCCTGGAAACACCATATATTTT
CASSLVGGSPGNTIYF
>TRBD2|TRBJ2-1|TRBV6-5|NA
TGTGCCAGCAGCCAGACTAGCGGGGGGGTCAATGAGCAGTTCTTC
CASSQTSGGVNEQFF
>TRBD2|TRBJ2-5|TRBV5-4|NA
TGTGCCAGCAGCTTGGGGGGACTAGCCGGGGAGACCCAGTACTTC
CASSLGGLAGETQYF
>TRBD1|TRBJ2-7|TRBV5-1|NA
TGCGCCAGCAGCGAGGGACAGGAGGACGAGCAGTACTTC
CASSEGQEDEQYF
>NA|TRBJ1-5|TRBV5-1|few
TGCGCCAGCAGCTTGGGAGGTCAGGGTCTCAATCAGCCCCAGCATTTT
CASSLGGQGLNQPQHF
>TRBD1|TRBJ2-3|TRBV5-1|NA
TGCGCCAGCAGCTTAGGGGGCCGGGGAACAGATACGCAGTATTTT
CASSLGGRGTDTQYF
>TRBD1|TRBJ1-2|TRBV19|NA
TGTGCCAGCAGAAAGCCGGGACAGGGGGGGCGTAACTATGGCTACACCTTC
CASRKPGQGGRNYGYTF
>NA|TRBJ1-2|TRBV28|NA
TGTGCCAGCGGCGACAGCTTGCCTAACTATGGCTACACCTTC
CASGDSLPNYGYTF
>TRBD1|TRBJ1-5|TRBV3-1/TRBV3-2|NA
TGTGCCAGCAGCTATGGGACAGGCCGAAATCAGCCCCAGCATTTT
CASSYGTGRNQPQHF
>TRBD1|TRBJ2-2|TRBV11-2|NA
TGTGCCAGCAGCTTCAACAGGGGGCCCGGGGAGCTGTTTTTT
CASSFNRGPGELFF
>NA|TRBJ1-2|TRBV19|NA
TGTGCCAGTAGTATCTCTCAGGGAAGAGACTATGGCTACACCTTC
CASSISQGRDYGYTF
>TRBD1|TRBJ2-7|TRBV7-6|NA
TGTGCCAGCAGCTCGACGACAGGGGTCGCCGAGCAGTACTTC
CASSSTTGVAEQYF
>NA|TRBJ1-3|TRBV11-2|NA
TGTGCCAGCAGCTTAAGGGGGGAGGGGATCTCGGATGGAAACACCATATATTTT
CASSLRGEGISDGNTIYF
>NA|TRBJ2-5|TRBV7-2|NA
TGTGCCAGCAGCTTGTCGGAGACCCAGTACTTC
CASSLSETQYF
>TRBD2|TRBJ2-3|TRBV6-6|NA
TGTGCCAGCAGTTACGGGCTAGCGGGCACAGATACGCAGTATTTT
CASSYGLAGTDTQYF
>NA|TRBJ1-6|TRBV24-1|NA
TGTGCCACCAGTGATGCGTCAGGGCATAATAATTCACCCCTCCACTTT
CATSDASGHNNSPLHF
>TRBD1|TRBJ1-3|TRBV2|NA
TGTGCCAGCAGCAAAGAGACAGGGCTTCTCTCTGGAAACACCATATATTTT
CASSKETGLLSGNTIYF
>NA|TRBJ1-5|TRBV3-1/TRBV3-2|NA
TGTGCCAGCAGCCCGGGGAGTATGAGTCAGCCCCAGCATTTT
CASSPGSMSQPQHF
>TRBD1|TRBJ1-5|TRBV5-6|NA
TGTGCCAGCAGCTCAGGGGGTCACAATCAGCCCCAGCATTTT
CASSSGGHNQPQHF
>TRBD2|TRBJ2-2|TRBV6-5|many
TGTGCCAGCAGTTGGGAAGCGGGGGACACCGGGGAGCTGTTTTTT
CASSWEAGDTGELFF
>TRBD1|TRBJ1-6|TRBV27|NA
TGTGCCAGCAGCATGACAGGGGCTAGCTCACCCCTCCACTTT
CASSMTGASSPLHF
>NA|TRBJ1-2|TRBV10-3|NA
TGTGCCATCAGTGATGACAACGCCTATGGCTACACCTTC
CAISDDNAYGYTF
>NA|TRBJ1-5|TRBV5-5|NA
TGTGCCAGCAGTTTTACAGGGCTGAGGGGGCCCCAGCATTTT
CASSFTGLRGPQHF
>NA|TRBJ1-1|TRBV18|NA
TGTGCCAGCTCACCTGGGGGGGGGACGACTGAAGCTTTCTTT
CASSPGGGTTEAFF
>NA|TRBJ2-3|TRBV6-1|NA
TGTGCCAGCAGTGGTAGGGGGGGCCAGAGCACAGATACGCAGTATTTT
CASSGRGGQSTDTQYF
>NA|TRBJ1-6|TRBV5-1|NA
TGCGCCAGCAGCCCGGGCACACAGGGCAGCTCCTATAATTCACCCCTCCACTTT
CASSPGTQGSSYNSPLHF
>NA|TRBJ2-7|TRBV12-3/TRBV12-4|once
TGTGCCAGCAGCCCTCCCTACAGCTACGAGCAGTACTTC
CASSPPYSYEQYF
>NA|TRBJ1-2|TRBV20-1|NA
TGCAGTGCTAGTAGTCCCAGGGAAAGAAACTATGGCTACACCTTC
CSASSPRERNYGYTF
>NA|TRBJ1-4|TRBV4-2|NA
TGTGCCAGCAGCCAAGGCCTTCAGAAGGGGGAACTGTTTTTT
CASSQGLQKGELFF
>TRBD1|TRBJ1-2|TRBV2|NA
TGTGCCAGCCCCCGACAGGGGAGAGACTATGGCTACACCTTC
CASPRQGRDYGYTF
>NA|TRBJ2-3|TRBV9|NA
TGTGCCAGCAGCGTTCTCCCTAGCACAGATACGCAGTATTTT
CASSVLPSTDTQYF
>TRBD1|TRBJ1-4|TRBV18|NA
TGTGCCAGCTCGCGGTCGGGACAGGCTAATGAAAAACTGTTTTTT
CASSRSGQANEKLFF
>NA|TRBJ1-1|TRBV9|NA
TGTGCCAGCAGCGTAGCGCAGAAGAACACTGAAGCTTTCTTT
CASSVAQKNTEAFF
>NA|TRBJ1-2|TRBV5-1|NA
TGCGCCAGCAGCTTGGTCCGGGAGGGAGGCTATGGCTACACCTTC
CASSLVREGGYGYTF
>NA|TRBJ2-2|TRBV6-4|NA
TGTGCCAGCAGCAGACAAGCCGGGGAGCTGTTTTTT
CASSRQAGELFF
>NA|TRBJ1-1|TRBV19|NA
TGTGCCAGTAGTCGAAGGGGGAACACTGAAGCTTTCTTT
CASSRRGNTEAFF
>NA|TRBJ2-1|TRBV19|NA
TGTGCCAGTAGTATAGCGTCTGTACAGGCCTACAATGAGCAGTTCTTC
CASSIASVQAYNEQFF
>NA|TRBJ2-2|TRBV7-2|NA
TGTGCCAGCAGCACCAGGGTTACCGGGGAGCTGTTTTTT
CASSTRVTGELFF
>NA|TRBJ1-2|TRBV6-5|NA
TGTGCCAGCAGTCAGAACAGCCTCGGGGTCTATGGCTACACCTTC
CASSQNSLGVYGYTF
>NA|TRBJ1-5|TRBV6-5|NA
TGTGCCAGCAGAATTAATAGCAATCAGCCCCAGCATTTT
CASRINSNQPQHF
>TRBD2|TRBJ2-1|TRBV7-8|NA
TGTGCCAGCAGCCTCTGGGGGACTAGCGGCCACAATGAGCAGTTCTTC
CASSLWGTSGHNEQFF
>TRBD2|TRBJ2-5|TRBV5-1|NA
TGCGCCAGCAGTCGGGGGACTAGCGGGGGGATTTTGGAGACCCAGTACTTC
CASSRGTSGGILETQYF
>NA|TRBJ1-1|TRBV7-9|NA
TGTGCCAGCAGCTTAAAGCCAGGTGGGAGAATGAACACTGAAGCTTTCTTT
CASSLKPGGRMNTEAFF